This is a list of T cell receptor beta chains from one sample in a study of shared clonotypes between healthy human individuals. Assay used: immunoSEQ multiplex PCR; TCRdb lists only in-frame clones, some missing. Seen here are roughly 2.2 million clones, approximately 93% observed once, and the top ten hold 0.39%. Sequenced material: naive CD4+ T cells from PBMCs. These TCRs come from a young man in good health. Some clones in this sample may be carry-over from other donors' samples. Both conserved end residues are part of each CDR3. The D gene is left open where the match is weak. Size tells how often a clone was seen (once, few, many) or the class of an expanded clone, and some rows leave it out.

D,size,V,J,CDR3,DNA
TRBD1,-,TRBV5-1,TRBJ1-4,CASSPASGSTGANEKLFF,TGCGCCAGCAGCCCCGCGAGTGGGTCGACAGGGGCTAATGAAAAACTGTTTTTT
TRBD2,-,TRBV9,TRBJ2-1,CASNVRGLAGNEQFF,TGTGCCAGCAATGTTCGGGGGCTAGCGGGAAATGAGCAGTTCTTC
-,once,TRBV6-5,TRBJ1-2,CASSSNPYGYTF,TGTGCCAGCAGTTCAAACCCCTATGGCTACACCTTC
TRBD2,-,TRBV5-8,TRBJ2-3,CASSLAVTSAGDTQYF,TGTGCCAGCAGCTTGGCCGTGACTAGCGCCGGGGATACGCAGTATTTT
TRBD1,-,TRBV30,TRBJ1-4,CAWSDTGATNEKLFF,TGTGCCTGGAGCGATACAGGGGCAACTAATGAAAAACTGTTTTTT
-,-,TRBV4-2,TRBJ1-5,CASSQYGRPGTNQPQHF,TGTGCCAGCAGCCAGTACGGTAGACCGGGAACCAATCAGCCCCAGCATTTT
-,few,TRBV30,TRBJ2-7,CAWSVTYEQYF,TGTGCCTGGAGTGTAACCTACGAGCAGTACTTC
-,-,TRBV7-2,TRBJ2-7,CASSLDPNRAYEQYF,TGTGCCAGCAGCTTAGACCCGAATCGGGCTTACGAGCAGTACTTC
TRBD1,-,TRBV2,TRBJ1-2,CASSSSGTGSGYGYTF,TGTGCCAGCAGCTCATCCGGGACAGGGTCGGGCTATGGCTACACCTTC
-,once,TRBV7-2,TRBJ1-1,CASSLGVKNTEAFF,TGTGCCAGCAGCTTAGGAGTTAAGAACACTGAAGCTTTCTTT
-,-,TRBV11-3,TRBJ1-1,CASSLVRPGGWYTEAFF,TGTGCCAGCAGCTTAGTTAGGCCAGGAGGGTGGTACACTGAAGCTTTCTTT
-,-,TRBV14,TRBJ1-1,CASSQIRDTEAFF,TGTGCCAGCAGCCAAATTAGGGACACTGAAGCTTTCTTT
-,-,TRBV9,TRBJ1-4,CASSVGPGREKLFF,TGTGCCAGCAGCGTCGGACCGGGGCGTGAAAAACTGTTTTTT
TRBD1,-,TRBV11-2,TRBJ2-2,CASSPGQGWDTGELFF,TGTGCCAGCAGCCCGGGACAGGGGTGGGACACCGGGGAGCTGTTTTTT
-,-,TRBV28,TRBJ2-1,CASSLTRNEQFF,TGTGCCAGCAGCCTTACCCGTAATGAGCAGTTCTTC
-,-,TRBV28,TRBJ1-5,CASSTRTGSQPQHF,TGTGCCAGCAGCACTAGGACGGGAAGCCAGCCCCAGCATTTT
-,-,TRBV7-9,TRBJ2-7,CASSLEGLSYEQYF,TGTGCCAGCAGCTTAGAAGGACTTTCCTACGAGCAGTACTTC
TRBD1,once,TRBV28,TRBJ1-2,CASVTEGGAKDYGYTF,TGTGCCAGCGTGACGGAAGGGGGCGCAAAGGACTATGGCTACACCTTC
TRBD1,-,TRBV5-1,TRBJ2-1,CASSTGGSNNEQFF,TGCGCCAGCAGCACAGGGGGCTCAAACAATGAGCAGTTCTTC
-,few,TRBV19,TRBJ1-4,CASSTLGTNEKLFF,TGTGCCAGTAGTACTCTAGGAACTAATGAAAAACTGTTTTTT
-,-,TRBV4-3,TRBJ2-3,CASSQDVTGYEVTDTQYF,TGCGCCAGCAGCCAGGACGTGACGGGCTACGAGGTCACAGATACGCAGTATTTT
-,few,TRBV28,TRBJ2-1,CASSLDRPNEQFF,TGTGCCAGCAGTTTAGACAGACCCAATGAGCAGTTCTTC
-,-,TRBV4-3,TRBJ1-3,CASSQGSFSGNTIYF,TGCGCCAGCAGCCAAGGAAGCTTCTCTGGAAACACCATATATTTT
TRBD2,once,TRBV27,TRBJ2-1,CASTLAGASPRSYNEQFF,TGTGCCAGCACTCTAGCGGGAGCGAGCCCCCGATCCTACAATGAGCAGTTCTTC
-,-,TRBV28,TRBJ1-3,CASSPTQAYSGTIYF,TGTGCCAGCAGCCCCACCCAGGCCTACTCGGGCACCATATATTTT
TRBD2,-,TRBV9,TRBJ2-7,CASSVAPTSGNEQYF,TGTGCCAGCAGCGTAGCTCCGACTAGCGGGAACGAGCAGTACTTC
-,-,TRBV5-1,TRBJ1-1,CASSLAGGGRDTEAFF,TGCGCCAGCAGCTTGGCCGGGGGAGGGAGGGACACTGAAGCTTTCTTT
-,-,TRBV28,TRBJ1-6,CASRQGTSYNSPLHF,TGTGCCAGCCGTCAGGGGACCTCCTATAATTCACCCCTCCACTTT